The TCR beta chain under discussion was sequenced for a study of technical replicates of blood from four donors. Germline V gene lookup returns CDR1 PRHDT and CDR2 FYEKMQ (reference sequence). V was pared by 4 bases and J by 0 bases, with 10 bases between. The CDR3 runs to 14 residues. Here immunoSEQ multiplex PCR was the method, and the copy in TCRdb shows in-frame clones only, minus some. In the table there are 90,000 to 100,000 clones, about 95% of which are singletons. Sequenced input: T cells isolated from PBMCs. The sequence was collected from a human donor in good health. The chain employs TRBV13 and TRBJ2-7, with a tentative D call TRBD1 (7 bases). CDR3 in amino acids: CASSWRDSSYEQYF. Here the CDR3 DNA reads TGTGCCAGCAGCTGGAGGGACAGCTCCTACGAGCAGTACTTC.